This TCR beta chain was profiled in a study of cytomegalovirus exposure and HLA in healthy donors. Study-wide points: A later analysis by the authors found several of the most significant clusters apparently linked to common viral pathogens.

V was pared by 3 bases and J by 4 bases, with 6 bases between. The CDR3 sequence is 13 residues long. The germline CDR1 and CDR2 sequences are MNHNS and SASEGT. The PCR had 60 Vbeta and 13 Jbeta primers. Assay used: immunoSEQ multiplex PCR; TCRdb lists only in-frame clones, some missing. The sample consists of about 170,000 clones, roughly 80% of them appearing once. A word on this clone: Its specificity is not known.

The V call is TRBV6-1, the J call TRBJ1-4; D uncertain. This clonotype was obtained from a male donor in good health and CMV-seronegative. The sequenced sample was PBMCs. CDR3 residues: CASSETINEKLFF. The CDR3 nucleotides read TGTGCCAGCAGTGAGACAATTAATGAAAAACTGTTTTTT.